Included here is one TCR beta chain sequence, with context. Per the authors' pipeline: Estimation of nucleated cell counts was performed using reference gene primer amplification. The repertoire was sequenced with immunoSEQ multiplex PCR; TCRdb's copy has only in-frame clones and lacks some. Clonal size and the V and J genes are those of that table, whereas D and trimming came from the DNA. Of around 43,000 clones listed, about 88% are singletons. This entry comes from a study of blood T cell repertoires in COVID-19. At the level of the study: Acute-phase and convalescent COVID-19 samples originated in the United States, Italy and Spain. The analysed material was cDNA or gDNA that came from T cells, B-cell-depleted T cells, or PBMCs.

The CDR3 is made up of 14 amino acids. Germline lookup yields CDR1 MRHNA and CDR2 SNTAGT. V was trimmed by 2 bases and J by 6 bases, leaving 12 bases between them. The source material was peripheral blood. This clonotype was sampled from a human donor in a cohort sampled during active COVID-19. V and J are TRBV6-4 and TRBJ2-3, with a tentative D call TRBD1 (5 bases). The CDR3 nucleotides are TGTGCCAGCAGTGACCGACATGGGGCGGATACGCAGTATTTT. Translated, it gives CASSDRHGADTQYF.